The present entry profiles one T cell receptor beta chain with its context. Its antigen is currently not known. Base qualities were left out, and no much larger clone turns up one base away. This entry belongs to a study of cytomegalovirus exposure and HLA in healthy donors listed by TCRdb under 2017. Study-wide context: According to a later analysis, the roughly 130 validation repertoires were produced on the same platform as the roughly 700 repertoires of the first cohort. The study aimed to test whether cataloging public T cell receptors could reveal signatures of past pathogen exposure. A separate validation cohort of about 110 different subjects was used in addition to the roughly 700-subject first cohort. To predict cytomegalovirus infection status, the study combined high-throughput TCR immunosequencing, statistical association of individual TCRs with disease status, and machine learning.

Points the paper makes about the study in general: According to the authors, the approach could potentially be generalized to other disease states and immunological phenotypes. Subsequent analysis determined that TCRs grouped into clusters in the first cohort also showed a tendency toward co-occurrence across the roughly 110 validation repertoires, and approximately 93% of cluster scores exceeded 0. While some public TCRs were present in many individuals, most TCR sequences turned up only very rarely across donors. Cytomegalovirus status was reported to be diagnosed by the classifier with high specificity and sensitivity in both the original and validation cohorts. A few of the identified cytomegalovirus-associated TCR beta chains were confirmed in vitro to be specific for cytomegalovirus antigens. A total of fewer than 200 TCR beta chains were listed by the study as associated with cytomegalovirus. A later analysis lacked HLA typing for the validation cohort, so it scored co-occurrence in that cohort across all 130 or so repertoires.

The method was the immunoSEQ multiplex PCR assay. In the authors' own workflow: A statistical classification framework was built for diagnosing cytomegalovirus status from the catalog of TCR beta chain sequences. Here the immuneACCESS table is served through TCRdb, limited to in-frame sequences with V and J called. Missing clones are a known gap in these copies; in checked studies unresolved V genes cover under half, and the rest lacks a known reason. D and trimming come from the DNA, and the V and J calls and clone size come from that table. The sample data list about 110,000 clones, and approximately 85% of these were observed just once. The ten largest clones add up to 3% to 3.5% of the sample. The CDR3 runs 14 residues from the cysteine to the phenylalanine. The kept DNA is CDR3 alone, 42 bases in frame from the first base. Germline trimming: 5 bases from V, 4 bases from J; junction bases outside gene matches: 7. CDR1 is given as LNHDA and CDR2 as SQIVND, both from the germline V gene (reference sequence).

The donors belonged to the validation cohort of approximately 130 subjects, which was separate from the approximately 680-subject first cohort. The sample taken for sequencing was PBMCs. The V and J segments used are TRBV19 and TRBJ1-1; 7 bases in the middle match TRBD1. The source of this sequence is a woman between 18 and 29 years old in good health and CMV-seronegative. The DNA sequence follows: TGTGCCAGTAGTCGAGAGGGGGCGAGCACTGAAGCTTTCTTT. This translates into CASSREGASTEAFF.